This record covers a single T cell receptor beta chain. No antigen is known for it. The data derive from a study of cytomegalovirus exposure and HLA in healthy donors. This CDR3 is built from 14 residues. Germline loops: CDR1 SGHNT, CDR2 YYREEE (reference sequence). The V and J ends lost 0 bases and 9 bases respectively, with 15 bases between them. Data came from immunoSEQ multiplex PCR; TCRdb stores just in-frame clones and leaves some out. The sample includes about 190,000 clones, about 82% of them seen just once. Study-wide points: Some public TCRs appeared in many individuals, while most sequences were rare. Per published reports, the classifier diagnosed cytomegalovirus status with high specificity and sensitivity. Associated with cytomegalovirus, according to the listing, were around 160 TCR beta chains. First-cohort TCR clusters tended to co-occur in the approximately 110 validation repertoires, a later analysis found.

Sequenced material: PBMCs. The rearrangement uses TRBV5-4 and TRBJ2-5; D may be TRBD2 (7 bases). The receptor was derived from a woman under 30 in good health and CMV-seronegative. The CDR3 reads CASSLAKGGSAQYF. The CDR3 DNA reads as TGTGCCAGCAGCTTGGCCAAGGGGGGGTCGGCCCAGTACTTC.